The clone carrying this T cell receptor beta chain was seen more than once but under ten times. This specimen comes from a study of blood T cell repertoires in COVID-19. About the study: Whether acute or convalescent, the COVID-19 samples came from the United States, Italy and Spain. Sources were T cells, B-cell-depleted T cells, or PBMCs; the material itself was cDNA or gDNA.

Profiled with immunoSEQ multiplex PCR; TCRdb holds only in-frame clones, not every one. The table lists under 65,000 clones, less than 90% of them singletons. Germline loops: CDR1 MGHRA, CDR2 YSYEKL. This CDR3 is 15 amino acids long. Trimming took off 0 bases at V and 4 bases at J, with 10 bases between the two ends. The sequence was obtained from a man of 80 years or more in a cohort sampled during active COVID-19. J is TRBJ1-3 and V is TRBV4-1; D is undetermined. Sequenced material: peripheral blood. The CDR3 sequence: CASSQDGGPGNTIYF. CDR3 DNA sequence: TGCGCCAGCAGCCAAGATGGAGGGCCCGGAAACACCATATATTTT.